This is a list of T cell receptor beta chains from one sample in a study of control samples from healthy donors and cancer patients. Produced via immunoSEQ multiplex PCR; TCRdb's table is partial and in-frame only. In the table there are 150,000 to 200,000 clones, 94% of which are singletons. The sample taken for sequencing was blood. The receptors come from a woman aged 18-29 years in good health. Both conserved end residues are part of each CDR3. The D gene is left open where the match is weak. Rows give clone size only sometimes, using once, few, many, or a class for an expanded clone.

CDR3: CATSDSPGLYTDTQYF; DNA: TGTGCCACCAGTGATTCCCCGGGACTATACACAGATACGCAGTATTTT; D: TRBD2; J: TRBJ2-3; V: TRBV24-1; size: .
CDR3: CASSGQGQPQHF; DNA: TGTGCCAGCAGTGGGCAGGGTCAGCCCCAGCATTTT; D: .; J: TRBJ1-5; V: TRBV25-1; size: .
CDR3: CASSQASGPGLVDEQFF; DNA: TGTGCCAGCAGCCAAGCTAGCGGACCCGGACTGGTAGATGAGCAGTTCTTC; D: TRBD2; J: TRBJ2-1; V: TRBV3-1/TRBV3-2; size: .
CDR3: CASSLVTASLTNNEQFF; DNA: TGTGCCAGCAGCTTAGTAACGGCCTCATTAACCAACAATGAGCAGTTCTTC; D: .; J: TRBJ2-1; V: TRBV7-2; size: .
CDR3: CASRSQGDQPQHF; DNA: TGTGCCAGCAGATCACAGGGGGATCAGCCCCAGCATTTT; D: TRBD1; J: TRBJ1-5; V: TRBV7-2; size: .
CDR3: CASSSRRSSSQETQYF; DNA: TGTGCCAGCAGCTCCCGTCGGTCAAGCTCCCAAGAGACCCAGTACTTC; D: .; J: TRBJ2-5; V: TRBV7-2; size: .
CDR3: CASSSGTATF; DNA: TGTGCCAGTAGTTCCGGGACAGCGACCTTC; D: TRBD1; J: TRBJ1-2; V: TRBV19; size: .
CDR3: CSVEGRGYGYTF; DNA: TGCAGCGTTGAGGGCAGGGGCTATGGCTACACCTTC; D: .; J: TRBJ1-2; V: TRBV29-1; size: .
CDR3: CASNRGLGYTF; DNA: TGTGCCAGTAACAGGGGCCTCGGCTACACCTTC; D: TRBD1; J: TRBJ1-2; V: TRBV19; size: .
CDR3: CASSLFGSYNSPLHF; DNA: TGCGCCAGCAGCTTGTTTGGGTCCTATAATTCACCCCTCCACTTT; D: .; J: TRBJ1-6; V: TRBV5-1; size: .
CDR3: CASSFSPIPGNQPQHF; DNA: TGTGCCAGCAGCTTTTCCCCTATCCCAGGCAATCAGCCCCAGCATTTT; D: .; J: TRBJ1-5; V: TRBV5-5; size: .
CDR3: CASSLISGNTGELFF; DNA: TGTGCCAGCAGCTTGATCTCGGGGAACACCGGGGAGCTGTTTTTT; D: .; J: TRBJ2-2; V: TRBV5-4; size: .
CDR3: CASTAAGLQYF; DNA: TGTGCCAGCACCGCGGCGGGGTTGCAGTACTTC; D: .; J: TRBJ2-7; V: TRBV6-5; size: .
CDR3: CASSYRTETSEAFF; DNA: TGTGCCAGCAGTTACCGGACTGAAACCTCTGAAGCTTTCTTT; D: .; J: TRBJ1-1; V: TRBV6-5; size: .
CDR3: CASRANSGNTIYF; DNA: TGCGCCAGCCGGGCAAACTCTGGAAACACCATATATTTT; D: .; J: TRBJ1-3; V: TRBV10-1; size: .
CDR3: CASSPVGGRNTEAFF; DNA: TGTGCCAGCAGCCCTGTTGGGGGGAGGAACACTGAAGCTTTCTTT; D: .; J: TRBJ1-1; V: TRBV7-2; size: .
CDR3: CASGLIGGNYGYTF; DNA: TGTGCTAGTGGTTTGATTGGCGGTAACTATGGCTACACCTTC; D: .; J: TRBJ1-2; V: TRBV12-5; size: .
CDR3: CATSPHGTGGNQPQHF; DNA: TGTGCCACCAGTCCACACGGGACAGGGGGCAATCAGCCCCAGCATTTT; D: TRBD1; J: TRBJ1-5; V: TRBV24-1; size: .
CDR3: CASSPRGDMNTEAFF; DNA: TGTGCCAGTAGCCCACGAGGAGATATGAACACTGAAGCTTTCTTT; D: .; J: TRBJ1-1; V: TRBV19; size: .
CDR3: CASDRTTNYGYTF; DNA: TGTGCCAGCGATAGGACAACTAACTATGGCTACACCTTC; D: .; J: TRBJ1-2; V: TRBV6-5; size: .
CDR3: CAISEGPPYEQYF; DNA: TGTGCCATCAGTGAGGGACCCCCTTACGAGCAGTACTTC; D: .; J: TRBJ2-7; V: TRBV10-3; size: .
CDR3: CASRGTGGSPSEQYF; DNA: TGCGCCAGCAGGGGGACGGGGGGATCGCCTAGCGAGCAGTACTTC; D: TRBD2; J: TRBJ2-7; V: TRBV5-1; size: .
CDR3: CASSHLQGTEAFF; DNA: TGTGCCAGCAGTCACCTACAGGGAACTGAAGCTTTCTTT; D: .; J: TRBJ1-1; V: TRBV6-2/TRBV6-3; size: .
CDR3: CASSLSFSNQPQHF; DNA: TGTGCCAGCAGCCTATCATTTAGCAATCAGCCCCAGCATTTT; D: .; J: TRBJ1-5; V: TRBV7-8; size: once
CDR3: CASSSFKGYNQPQHF; DNA: TGTGCCAGCAGTTCCTTCAAGGGATACAATCAGCCCCAGCATTTT; D: .; J: TRBJ1-5; V: TRBV6-6; size: .
CDR3: CASSTRTGTGYTF; DNA: TGTGCCAGCAGCACTCGGACAGGGACCGGCTACACCTTC; D: TRBD1; J: TRBJ1-2; V: TRBV9; size: once
CDR3: CASSAGQGEKLFF; DNA: TGTGCCAGCTCGGCAGGACAGGGCGAAAAACTGTTTTTT; D: TRBD1; J: TRBJ1-4; V: TRBV18; size: .
CDR3: CASSWAGGQPQHF; DNA: TGTGCCAGCAGTTGGGCGGGAGGGCAGCCCCAGCATTTT; D: .; J: TRBJ1-5; V: TRBV6-2/TRBV6-3; size: .
CDR3: CASSGGTGQTSPLHF; DNA: TGTGCCAGCAGTGGGGGGACAGGGCAGACCTCACCCCTCCACTTT; D: TRBD1; J: TRBJ1-6; V: TRBV6-2/TRBV6-3; size: .
CDR3: CASIETHRTNEAFF; DNA: TGTGCCAGCATCGAAACCCACAGGACTAACGAAGCTTTCTTT; D: .; J: TRBJ1-1; V: TRBV7-2; size: .
CDR3: CASKTGGAEAFF; DNA: TGTGCCAGCAAGACAGGGGGCGCTGAAGCTTTCTTT; D: TRBD1; J: TRBJ1-1; V: TRBV27; size: .
CDR3: CASSYGVLQETQYF; DNA: TGTGCCAGCAGTTACGGCGTGCTACAAGAGACCCAGTACTTC; D: .; J: TRBJ2-5; V: TRBV6-5; size: .
CDR3: CASSYFDRGDIQYF; DNA: TGTGCCAGCAGTTACTTCGACAGGGGGGACATTCAGTACTTC; D: TRBD1; J: TRBJ2-4; V: TRBV6-2/TRBV6-3; size: .
CDR3: CASSPDPWNTEAFF; DNA: TGCGCCAGCAGCCCAGACCCGTGGAACACTGAAGCTTTCTTT; D: .; J: TRBJ1-1; V: TRBV5-1; size: .
CDR3: CASSRAGTGSYEQYF; DNA: TGTGCCAGCAGTCGTGCCGGGACAGGGAGCTACGAGCAGTACTTC; D: TRBD1; J: TRBJ2-7; V: TRBV2; size: .
CDR3: CASDPSTGNTEAFF; DNA: TGTGCCAGTGACCCCTCGACAGGGAACACTGAAGCTTTCTTT; D: .; J: TRBJ1-1; V: TRBV19; size: .
CDR3: CASRHAGESYEQYF; DNA: TGTGCCAGCAGGCATGCGGGGGAATCCTACGAGCAGTACTTC; D: TRBD2; J: TRBJ2-7; V: TRBV7-8; size: .
CDR3: CASSDPGRNYGYTF; DNA: TGTGCCAGCAGTGATCCAGGGAGAAACTATGGCTACACCTTC; D: .; J: TRBJ1-2; V: TRBV25-1; size: .
CDR3: CASSLEKGTTGNYGYTF; DNA: TGTGCCAGCAGCTTAGAAAAAGGGACAACAGGGAACTATGGCTACACCTTC; D: .; J: TRBJ1-2; V: TRBV11-2; size: once
CDR3: CASSQVRGYEQYF; DNA: TGTGCCAGCAGCCAAGTACGGGGCTACGAGCAGTACTTC; D: .; J: TRBJ2-7; V: TRBV14; size: .
CDR3: CASSSRTVGSYTF; DNA: TGTGCCAGCAGCTCGCGGACAGTAGGTAGCTACACCTTC; D: .; J: TRBJ1-2; V: TRBV6-2/TRBV6-3; size: .
CDR3: CASSQDSAGGLFNSGELFF; DNA: TGTGCCAGCAGCCAAGATTCTGCAGGGGGCCTTTTCAATTCCGGGGAGCTGTTTTTT; D: TRBD1; J: TRBJ2-2; V: TRBV4-2; size: .
CDR3: CASSRTGRGTEAFF; DNA: TGTGCCAGCAGCCGGACAGGGAGGGGCACTGAAGCTTTCTTT; D: TRBD1; J: TRBJ1-1; V: TRBV2; size: .